This TCR beta chain was retrieved from a study of response to subunit inactivated influenza vaccine. TCRdb called the RT-PCR reads again in MiXCR, with one record for every CDR3 protein. Of approximately 500,000 distinct CDR3 sequences listed, 10% to 15% were seen once; the top ten hold roughly 13%. CDR1 SGHTA and CDR2 FQGNSA come from the germline V gene. The CDR3 loop spans 14 amino acids. This clonotype was seen a few times. The germline gene is not matched at one end of the junction; a read error may be the cause. V is TRBV7-2 and J is TRBJ2-4, with TRBD2 matching 7 bases. The receptor was isolated from a middle-aged man who received an inactivated influenza vaccine. Sample: PBMCs from blood, taken about 40 days after vaccination. CDR3 DNA sequence: TGTGCCAGCAGATTAGTCGGGAGGAAAAACATTCAGTACTTC. It is translated as CASRLVGRKNIQYF.